This T cell receptor beta chain was captured by sequencing in a study of OX40 agonist ivuxolimab in advanced cancers. Using immunoSEQ multiplex PCR, the repertoire was profiled, and TCRdb retains in-frame clones only, with some absent. The sample includes more than 55,000 clones, roughly 85% of them seen just once. CDR1 is SGDLS and CDR2 is YYNGEE in the germline V gene. Unmatched junction bases numbered 11, after V lost 3 bases and J lost 2 bases. This CDR3 is 17 amino acids long. The source was CD4+ or CD8+ T cells sorted from blood, collected in a trial of the OX40 agonist ivuxolimab. This chain connects TRBV9 to TRBJ2-3, with 8 bases lining up with TRBD2. The TCR was taken from an adult with an advanced solid tumor such as melanoma, head and neck, liver or kidney cancer. The CDR3 coding sequence is TGTGCCAGCAGCGCCCTGGGGGGCGGGGGGCTCACAGATACGCAGTATTTT. Translation gives CASSALGGGGLTDTQYF.